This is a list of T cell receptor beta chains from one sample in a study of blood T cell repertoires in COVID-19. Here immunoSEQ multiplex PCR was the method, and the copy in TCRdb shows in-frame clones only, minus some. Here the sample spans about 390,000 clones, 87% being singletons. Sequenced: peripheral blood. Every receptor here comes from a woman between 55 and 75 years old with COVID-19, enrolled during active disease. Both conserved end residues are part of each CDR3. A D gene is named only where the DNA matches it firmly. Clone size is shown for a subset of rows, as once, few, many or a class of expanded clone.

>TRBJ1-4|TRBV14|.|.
CASSQERRGRGEKLFF
TGTGCCAGCAGCCAAGAGAGGCGGGGGCGCGGGGAAAAACTGTTTTTT
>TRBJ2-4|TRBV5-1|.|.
CASSLGPTAKNIQYF
TGCGCCAGCAGCTTGGGCCCTACAGCCAAAAACATTCAGTACTTC
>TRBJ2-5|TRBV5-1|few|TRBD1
CASSGLGQQQETQYF
TGCGCCAGCAGCGGGTTGGGACAGCAACAAGAGACCCAGTACTTC
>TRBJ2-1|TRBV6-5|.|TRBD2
CASGAAGGPFNEQFF
TGTGCCAGCGGCGCAGCGGGGGGGCCTTTCAATGAGCAGTTCTTC
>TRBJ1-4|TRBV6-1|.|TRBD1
CASSEPGTGKSNEKLFF
TGTGCCAGCAGTGAACCAGGGACAGGGAAAAGTAATGAAAAACTGTTTTTT
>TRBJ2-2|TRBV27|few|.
CASSLYRVNTGELFF
TGTGCCAGCAGTTTATACAGGGTAAACACCGGGGAGCTGTTTTTT
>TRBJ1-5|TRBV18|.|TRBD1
CASSSVTGGVGQPQHF
TGTGCCAGCTCATCTGTGACAGGGGGAGTTGGGCAGCCCCAGCATTTT
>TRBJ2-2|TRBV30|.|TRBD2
CAWSAGLAGGANTGELFF
TGTGCCTGGAGTGCGGGACTAGCGGGGGGTGCGAACACCGGGGAGCTGTTTTTT
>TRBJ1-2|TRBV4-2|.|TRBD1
CASSQQGEFNYGYTF
TGTGCCAGCAGCCAACAGGGGGAGTTTAACTATGGCTACACCTTC
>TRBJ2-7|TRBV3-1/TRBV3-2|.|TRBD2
CASSQEHVGGGSYEQYF
TGTGCCAGCAGCCAAGAGCATGTCGGCGGGGGCTCCTACGAGCAGTACTTC
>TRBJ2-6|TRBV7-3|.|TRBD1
CASSLRGQGTGANVLTF
TGTGCCAGCAGCTTAAGGGGACAGGGCACCGGGGCCAACGTCCTGACTTTC
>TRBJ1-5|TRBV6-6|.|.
CASSPYAPGGSSNQPQHF
TGTGCCAGCAGTCCCTATGCGCCTGGGGGGAGTAGCAATCAGCCCCAGCATTTT
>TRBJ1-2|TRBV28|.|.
CASSLMGLDGYTF
TGTGCCAGCAGTTTAATGGGACTCGACGGCTACACCTTC
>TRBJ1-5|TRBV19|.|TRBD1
CASSQGQGAGNQPQHF
TGTGCCAGTAGCCAAGGACAGGGGGCGGGCAATCAGCCCCAGCATTTT
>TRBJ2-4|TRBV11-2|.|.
CASSFSGTSRPNF
TGTGCCAGCAGCTTCTCCGGGACATCCCGTCCGAACTTC
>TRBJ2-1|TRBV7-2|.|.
CASRGQPQSSYNEQFF
TGTGCCAGCCGCGGACAGCCCCAGAGCTCCTACAATGAGCAGTTCTTC
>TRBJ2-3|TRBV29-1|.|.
CSVEGQGGDTQYF
TGCAGCGTTGAGGGGCAGGGTGGAGATACGCAGTATTTT
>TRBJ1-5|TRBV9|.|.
CARLLDSDSNQPQHF
TGTGCCAGGCTACTGGACTCCGATAGCAATCAGCCCCAGCATTTT
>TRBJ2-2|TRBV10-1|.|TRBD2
CASARRTRNTGELFF
TGCGCCAGCGCACGGAGGACTAGGAACACCGGGGAGCTGTTTTTT
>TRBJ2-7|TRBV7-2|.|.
CASSLGGLTYEQYF
TGTGCCAGCAGCTTAGGGGGACTTACCTACGAGCAGTACTTC
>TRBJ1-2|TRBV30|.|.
CAWSGLGRVYGYTF
TGTGCCTGGAGTGGGCTTGGCAGGGTTTATGGCTACACCTTC
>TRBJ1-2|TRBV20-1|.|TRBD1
CSASRGTGGVYGYTF
TGCAGTGCTAGTAGGGGGACAGGAGGGGTCTATGGCTACACCTTC
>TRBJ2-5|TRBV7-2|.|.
CASSLAGREETQYF
TGTGCCAGCAGCTTAGCGGGCAGGGAAGAGACCCAGTACTTC
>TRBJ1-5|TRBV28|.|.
CASSLSDRRTQHF
TGTGCCAGCAGTTTATCGGACAGACGAACCCAGCATTTT
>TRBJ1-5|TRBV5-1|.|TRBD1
CASSLEGGGQPQHF
TGCGCCAGCAGCTTGGAAGGGGGCGGTCAGCCCCAGCATTTT
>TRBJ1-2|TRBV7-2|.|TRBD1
CASSLTGTVNYGYTF
TGTGCCAGCAGCTTAACAGGGACAGTTAACTATGGCTACACCTTC
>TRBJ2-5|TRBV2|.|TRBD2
CASTRGGRETQYF
TGTGCCAGCACCCGGGGGGGCCGAGAGACCCAGTACTTC
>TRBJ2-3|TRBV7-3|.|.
CASSLNPRDRNEITADTQYF
TGTGCCAGCAGCTTAAATCCCAGGGATCGAAACGAGATAACGGCAGATACGCAGTATTTT
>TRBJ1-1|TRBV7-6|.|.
CASSLFPDRSDTEAFF
TGTGCCAGCAGCTTGTTCCCAGACAGGTCCGACACTGAAGCTTTCTTT
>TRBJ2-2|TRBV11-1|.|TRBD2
CASSKSGGNTGELFF
TGTGCCAGCAGCAAAAGCGGGGGGAACACCGGGGAGCTGTTTTTT
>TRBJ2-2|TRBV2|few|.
CASRVTGSTGELFF
TGTGCCAGCAGAGTTACAGGGAGTACCGGGGAGCTGTTTTTT
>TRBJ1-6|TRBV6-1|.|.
CASSEGGGRSSPLHF
TGTGCCAGCAGTGAAGGTGGGGGCCGCAGTTCACCCCTCCACTTT
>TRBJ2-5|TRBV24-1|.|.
CATSDSGTPKETQYF
TGTGCCACCAGTGATTCCGGGACACCAAAAGAGACCCAGTACTTC
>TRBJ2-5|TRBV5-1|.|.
CASTVGGPRETQYF
TGCGCCAGCACGGTGGGGGGGCCTAGAGAGACCCAGTACTTC
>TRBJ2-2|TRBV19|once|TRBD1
CASKSDRGDWAGELFF
TGTGCCAGCAAGTCCGACAGGGGAGATTGGGCCGGGGAGCTGTTTTTT
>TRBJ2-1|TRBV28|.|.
CASSSGTLGGQFF
TGTGCCAGCAGTTCAGGGACTTTGGGCGGGCAGTTCTTC